The 15 T cell receptor beta chains listed next were all sequenced from one sample in a study of blood T cell repertoires in COVID-19. Using immunoSEQ multiplex PCR, the repertoire was profiled, and TCRdb retains in-frame clones only, with some absent. The sample has a few hundred thousand clones; about 90% are singletons. The sample was PBMCs or T cells enriched from blood (not recorded which). The receptor set was obtained from a woman in her forties or fifties in a cohort exposed to, infected with or recovered from COVID-19 (not recorded which).

V usage is TRBV28 and J usage is TRBJ1-6; 7 bases line up with TRBD1. The germline V gene has CDR1 MDHEN and CDR2 SYDVKM. The CDR3 extends over 10 amino acids. J was trimmed by 16 bases and V by 11 bases; bases with no gene match: 8. The chain's CDR3 is CADLWDSLHF. CDR3 in DNA: TGTGCCGACCTCTGGGACAGTCTCCACTTT.

This chain uses TRBV29-1 with TRBJ1-2; D might be TRBD1 (5 bases). Trimming pared 4 bases from V and 8 bases from J, leaving 11 bases between. Germline-derived CDR1 and CDR2 are SQVTM and ANQGSEA. The CDR3 totals 11 residues. For the CDR3, the DNA is TGCAGCGTTGGTGGGGCGGAGGGCTACACCTTC. It translates to CSVGGAEGYTF.

V and J are TRBV6-1 and TRBJ1-1, with no clear D. Germline V gene sequence: CDR1 MNHNS, CDR2 SASEGT. V was pared by 2 bases and J by 7 bases, with 8 bases between. This CDR3 region has 12 residues. The CDR3 spells CASSELGREAFF. The DNA of the CDR3 is TGTGCCAGCAGTGAACTAGGCCGTGAAGCTTTCTTT.

The chain has TRBV5-5 and TRBJ2-5, with 8 bases matching TRBD1. Losses at the gene ends were 4 bases for V and 2 bases for J; bases not matched to a gene: 13. The germline CDR1 and CDR2 sequences are SGHKS and YYEKEE (reference sequence). There are 17 residues in the CDR3. CDR3 sequence: CASSGTSRGRAQETQYF. DNA for the CDR3: TGTGCCAGCAGCGGAACATCCAGGGGGCGGGCGCAAGAGACCCAGTACTTC.

This clone was seen a handful of times. The chain recombines TRBV7-9 with TRBJ2-2; no clear D gene. CDR1 and CDR2 from the germline V gene are SEHNR and FQNEAQ (reference sequence). There are 13 residues in the CDR3. The V end was cut by 5 bases, the J end by 7 bases, with 11 bases between. In DNA form, the CDR3 reads TGTGCCAGCAGCGTCAAGCTATACGGGGAGCTGTTTTTT. As protein: CASSVKLYGELFF.

With respect to this clone: An end of the junction differs from the germline gene, which may be a read error. The chain joins TRBV6-5 to TRBJ1-6; TRBD1 might be the D (6 bases). The CDR3 is 15 residues long. Germline CDR1 MNHEY, CDR2 SVGAGI. The CDR3 sequence: CASNGGQFEFSPPHF. CDR3 DNA: TGTGCCAGCAACGGAGGACAGTTCGAATTTTCACCCCCCCACTTT.

The chain links TRBV7-2 to TRBJ1-2, with D perhaps matching TRBD1 (5 bases). Germline CDR1 reads SGHTA; CDR2 reads FQGNSA. The CDR3 runs to 14 residues. V lost 5 bases, J lost 3 bases, and 13 bases lay in between. The CDR3 here is CASSATGDHYGYTF. The CDR3 DNA is TGTGCCAGCAGCGCTACAGGAGATCACTATGGCTACACCTTC.

The chain combines TRBV28 with TRBJ1-6; D not resolved. Trimming took 11 bases from V and 9 from J, leaving 17 bases between them. Germline CDR1 and CDR2: MDHEN and SYDVKM. This CDR3 contains 13 residues. CDR3 protein: CAESERLGSPLHF. As DNA, the CDR3 is TGTGCCGAATCTGAGAGGTTGGGTTCACCCCTCCACTTT.

The rearrangement links TRBV7-2 to TRBJ2-1; D not certain. Trimming removed 6 bases from V and 8 bases from J, with 14 bases in between. Germline CDR1 reads SGHTA; CDR2 reads FQGNSA. The CDR3 is 13 residues long. CDR3 sequence: CASSVPNNDEQFF. The CDR3 DNA sequence: TGTGCCAGCAGTGTCCCCAACAATGATGAGCAGTTCTTC.

The CDR3 region is CASSGPGLKVSYNEQFF. For the CDR3, the DNA is TGTGCCAGCAGCGGGCCGGGACTAAAGGTCTCCTACAATGAGCAGTTCTTC. The gene calls are TRBV5-4 and TRBJ2-1; 7 bases map to TRBD2. The CDR3 length is 17 residues. J was trimmed by 0 bases and V by 4 bases; bases with no gene match: 10. CDR1 SGHNT and CDR2 YYREEE come from the germline V gene (reference sequence).

This sequence joins TRBV6-5 and TRBJ2-7; 7 bases map to TRBD1. The trim removed 6 bases at V and 3 bases at J, leaving 11 bases unmatched. CDR3 length equals 15 residues. Per the germline V gene, CDR1 is MNHEY and CDR2 is SVGAGI. The CDR3 spells CASSQMYRGSYEQYF. CDR3 DNA: TGTGCCAGCAGCCAGATGTACAGGGGAAGCTACGAGCAGTACTTC.

This clone was picked up a small number of times. The CDR3 sequence: CASSSTFRGRGMNTEAFF. The CDR3 nucleotides read TGTGCCAGCAGCTCGACTTTCCGGGGGAGGGGGATGAACACTGAAGCTTTCTTT. The chain employs TRBV7-2 and TRBJ1-1; tentative D call: TRBD1 (6 bases). From germline, CDR1 is SGHTA and CDR2 FQGNSA. V was pared by 4 bases and J by 0 bases, with 21 bases between. This CDR3 is built from 18 residues. Based on the CDR3 plus reference TRBV7-2 and TRBJ1-1, the full variable domain is GAGVSQSPSNKVTEKGKDVELRCDPISGHTALYWYRQSLGQGLEFLIYFQGNSAPDKSGLPSDRFSAERTGGSVSTLTIQRTQQEDSAVYLCASSSTFRGRGMNTEAFFGQGTRLTVV.

The chain employs TRBV3-1 (or the pseudogene TRBV3-2) and TRBJ2-7; maybe TRBD2 (5 bases). Trimming removed 0 bases from V and 4 bases from J, with 16 bases in between. The CDR3 spans 16 residues. Germline lookup yields CDR1 LGHDT and CDR2 YNNKEL (reference sequence). In nucleotides, the CDR3 is TGTGCCAGCAGCCAAGAATTTCGAGACCGGAGGTACGAGCAGTACTTC. Amino acids: CASSQEFRDRRYEQYF.

V and J are TRBV7-8 and TRBJ2-1, with D possibly being TRBD1 (6 bases). Germline V gene lookup returns CDR1 SGHVS and CDR2 FQNEAQ. The CDR3 has 15 amino acids. Trimming removed 5 bases from V and 2 bases from J, with 13 bases in between. CDR3 protein: CASSQQGRPYNEQFF. For the CDR3, the DNA is TGTGCCAGCAGCCAACAGGGCCGCCCCTACAATGAGCAGTTCTTC.

This rearrangement joins TRBV2 to TRBJ2-7, with D perhaps TRBD1 (6 bases). Trimming took 1 base from V and 1 from J, leaving 26 bases between them. From germline, CDR1 is SNHLY and CDR2 FYNNEI. The CDR3 covers 20 residues. The CDR3 protein is CASSEVGTGIQGQGSYEQYF. CDR3 nucleotides: TGTGCCAGCAGTGAAGTGGGTACAGGGATTCAGGGCCAGGGGTCCTACGAGCAGTACTTC. Drawing the rest from reference TRBV2 and TRBJ2-7, the complete variable domain is EPEVTQTPSHQVTQMGQEVILRCVPISNHLYFYWYRQILGQKVEFLVSFYNNEISEKSEIFDDQFSVERPDGSNFTLKIRSTKLEDSAMYFCASSEVGTGIQGQGSYEQYFGPGTRLTVT.